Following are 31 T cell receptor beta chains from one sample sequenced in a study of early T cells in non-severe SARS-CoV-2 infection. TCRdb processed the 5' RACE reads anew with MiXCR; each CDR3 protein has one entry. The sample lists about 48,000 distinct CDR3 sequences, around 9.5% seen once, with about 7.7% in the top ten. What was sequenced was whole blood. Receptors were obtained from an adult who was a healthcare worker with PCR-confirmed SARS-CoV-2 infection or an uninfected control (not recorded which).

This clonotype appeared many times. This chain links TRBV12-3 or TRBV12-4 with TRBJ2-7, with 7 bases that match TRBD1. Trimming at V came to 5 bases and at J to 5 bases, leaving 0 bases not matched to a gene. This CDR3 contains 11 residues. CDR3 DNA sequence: TGTGCCAGCAGTACAGGGGACGAGCAGTACTTC. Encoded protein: CASSTGDEQYF.

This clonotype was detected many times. The chain's CDR3 is CASSLVVGSSYNEQFF. In nucleotides, the CDR3 is TGCGCCAGCAGCTTGGTCGTGGGGAGCTCCTACAATGAGCAGTTCTTC. This sequence joins TRBV5-1 and TRBJ2-1, with a weak D call TRBD2 (5 bases). This CDR3 has 16 residues. From germline, CDR1 is SGHRS and CDR2 YFSETQ. V was shortened by 0 bases and J by 0 bases, with 10 bases between the two germline ends.

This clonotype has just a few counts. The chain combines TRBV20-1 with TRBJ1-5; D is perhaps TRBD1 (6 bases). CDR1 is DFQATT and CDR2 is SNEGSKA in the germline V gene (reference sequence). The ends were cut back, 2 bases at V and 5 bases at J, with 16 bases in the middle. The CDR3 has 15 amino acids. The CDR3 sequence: CSARRFDRQDQPQHF. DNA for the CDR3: TGCAGTGCTAGACGATTTGACAGGCAGGATCAGCCCCAGCATTTT.

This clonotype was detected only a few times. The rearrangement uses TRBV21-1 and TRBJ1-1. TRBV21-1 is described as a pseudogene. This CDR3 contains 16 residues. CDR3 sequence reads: CASSPRPREGNTEAFF. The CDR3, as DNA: TGTGCCAGCAGCCCCCGTCCAAGGGAGGGGAACACTGAAGCCTTCTTT.

CDR3: CASSPAPDRGVWSFF. CDR3 sequence (DNA): TGTGCCAGCAGCCCAGCCCCCGACAGGGGCGTTTGGTCTTTCTTT. The chain has TRBV5-5 and TRBJ1-1; 8 positions agree with TRBD1. Per germline, CDR1 SGHKS and CDR2 YYEKEE (reference sequence). Unmatched junction bases numbered 17, after V lost 4 bases and J lost 12 bases. There are 15 residues in the CDR3.

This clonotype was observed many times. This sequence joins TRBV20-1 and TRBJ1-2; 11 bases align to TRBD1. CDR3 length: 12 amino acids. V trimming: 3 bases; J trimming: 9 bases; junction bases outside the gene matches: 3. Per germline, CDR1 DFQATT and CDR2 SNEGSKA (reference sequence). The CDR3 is CSARWTGGSYTF. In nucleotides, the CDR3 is TGCAGTGCTAGGTGGACAGGGGGCAGCTACACCTTC.

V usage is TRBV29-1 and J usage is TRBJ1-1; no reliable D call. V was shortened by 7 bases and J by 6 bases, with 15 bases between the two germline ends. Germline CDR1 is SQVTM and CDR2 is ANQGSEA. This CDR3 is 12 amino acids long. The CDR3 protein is CSALRTAAEAFF. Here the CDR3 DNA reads TGCAGCGCCCTCCGCACAGCAGCTGAAGCTTTCTTT.

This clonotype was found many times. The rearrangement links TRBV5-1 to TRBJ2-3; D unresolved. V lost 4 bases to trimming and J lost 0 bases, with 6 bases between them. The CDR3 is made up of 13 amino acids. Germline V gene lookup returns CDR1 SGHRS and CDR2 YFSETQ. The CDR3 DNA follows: TGCGCCAGCAGCCCCCCAAGCACAGATACGCAGTATTTT. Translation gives CASSPPSTDTQYF.

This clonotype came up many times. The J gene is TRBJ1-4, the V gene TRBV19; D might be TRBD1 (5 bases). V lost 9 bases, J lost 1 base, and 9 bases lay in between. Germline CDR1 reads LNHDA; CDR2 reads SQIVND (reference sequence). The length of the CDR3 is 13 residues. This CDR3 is CASRQLTNEKLFF. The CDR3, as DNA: TGTGCCAGCCGACAGCTAACTAATGAAAAACTGTTTTTT.

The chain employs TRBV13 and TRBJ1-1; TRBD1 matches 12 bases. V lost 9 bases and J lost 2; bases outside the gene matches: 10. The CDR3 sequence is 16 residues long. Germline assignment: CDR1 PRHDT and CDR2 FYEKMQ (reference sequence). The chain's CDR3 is CARSPGTGGYNTEAFF. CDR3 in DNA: TGTGCCAGGAGCCCAGGGACAGGGGGCTATAACACTGAAGCTTTCTTT.

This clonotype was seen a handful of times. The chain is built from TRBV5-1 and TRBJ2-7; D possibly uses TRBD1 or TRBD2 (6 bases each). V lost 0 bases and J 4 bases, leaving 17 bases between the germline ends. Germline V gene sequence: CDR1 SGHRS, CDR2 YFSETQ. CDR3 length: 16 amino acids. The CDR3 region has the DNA TGCGCCAGCAGCTTGGCCGGAGGAGGGGGACAATACGAGCAGTACTTC. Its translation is CASSLAGGGGQYEQYF.

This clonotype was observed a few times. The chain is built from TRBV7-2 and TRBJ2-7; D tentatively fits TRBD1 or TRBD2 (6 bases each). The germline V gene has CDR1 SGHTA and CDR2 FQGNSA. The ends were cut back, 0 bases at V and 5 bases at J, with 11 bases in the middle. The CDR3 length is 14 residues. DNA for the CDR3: TGTGCCAGCAGCTTAGCGAGGGGGGACGACGAGCAGTACTTC. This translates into CASSLARGDDEQYF. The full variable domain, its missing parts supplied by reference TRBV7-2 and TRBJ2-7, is GAGVSQSPSNKVTEKGKDVELRCDPISGHTALYWYRQSLGQGLEFLIYFQGNSAPDKSGLPSDRFSAERTGGSVSTLTIQRTQQEDSAVYLCASSLARGDDEQYFGPGTRLTVT.

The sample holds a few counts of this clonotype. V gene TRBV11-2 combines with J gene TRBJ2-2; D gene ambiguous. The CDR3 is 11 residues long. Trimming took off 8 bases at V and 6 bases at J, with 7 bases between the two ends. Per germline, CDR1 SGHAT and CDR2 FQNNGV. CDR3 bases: TGTGCCAGCGAAGGCCCCGGGGAGCTGTTTTTT. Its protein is CASEGPGELFF.

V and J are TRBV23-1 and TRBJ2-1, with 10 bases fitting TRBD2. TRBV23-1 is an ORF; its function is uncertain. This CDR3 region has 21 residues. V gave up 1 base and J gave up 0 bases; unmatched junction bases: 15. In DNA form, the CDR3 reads TGCGCCAGCAGTCAATTCAAGCGGGAGGGACCTTGTTTTAGCTCCTACAATGAGCAGTTCTTC. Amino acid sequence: CASSQFKREGPCFSSYNEQFF.

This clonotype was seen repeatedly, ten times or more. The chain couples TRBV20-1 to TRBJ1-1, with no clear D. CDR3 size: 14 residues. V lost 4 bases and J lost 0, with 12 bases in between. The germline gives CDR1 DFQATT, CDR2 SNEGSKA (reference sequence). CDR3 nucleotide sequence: TGCAGTGCTAAGACATCCGGAGTGAACACTGAAGCTTTCTTT. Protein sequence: CSAKTSGVNTEAFF.

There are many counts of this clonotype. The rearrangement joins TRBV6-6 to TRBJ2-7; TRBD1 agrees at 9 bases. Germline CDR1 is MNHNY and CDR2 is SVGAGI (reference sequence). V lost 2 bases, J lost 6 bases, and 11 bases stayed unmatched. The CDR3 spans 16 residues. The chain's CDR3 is CASSYASRGQGSEQYF. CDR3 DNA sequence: TGTGCCAGCAGTTACGCCTCCCGGGGACAGGGCTCCGAGCAGTACTTC.

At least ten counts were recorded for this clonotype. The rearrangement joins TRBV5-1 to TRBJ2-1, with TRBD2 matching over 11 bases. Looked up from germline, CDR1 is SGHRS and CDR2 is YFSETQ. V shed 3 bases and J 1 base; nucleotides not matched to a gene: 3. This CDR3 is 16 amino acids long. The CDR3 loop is CASSSGLAESYNEQFF. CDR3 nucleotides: TGCGCCAGCAGCTCGGGACTAGCGGAATCCTACAATGAGCAGTTCTTC.

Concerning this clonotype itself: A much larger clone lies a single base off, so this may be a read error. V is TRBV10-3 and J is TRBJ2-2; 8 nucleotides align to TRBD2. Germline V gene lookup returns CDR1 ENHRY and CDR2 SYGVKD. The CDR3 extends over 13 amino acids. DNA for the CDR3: TGTGCCAGCAGCGGGAGCAGCACCTGGGAGCTGTTTTTT. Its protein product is CASSGSSTWELFF.

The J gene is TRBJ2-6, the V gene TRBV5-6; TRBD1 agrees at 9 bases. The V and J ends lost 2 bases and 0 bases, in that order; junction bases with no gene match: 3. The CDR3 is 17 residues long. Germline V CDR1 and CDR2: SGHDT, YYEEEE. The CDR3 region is CASSLGTGLSGANVLTF. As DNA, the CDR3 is TGTGCCAGCAGCTTAGGGACAGGGCTCTCTGGGGCCAACGTCCTGACTTTC.

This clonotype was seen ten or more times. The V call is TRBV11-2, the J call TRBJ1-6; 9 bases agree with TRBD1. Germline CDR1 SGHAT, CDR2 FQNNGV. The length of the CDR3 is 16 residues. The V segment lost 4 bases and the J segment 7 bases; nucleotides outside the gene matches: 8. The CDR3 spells CASSSHGQGSNSPLHF. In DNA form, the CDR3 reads TGTGCCAGCAGCTCCCACGGACAGGGGTCCAATTCACCCCTCCACTTT.

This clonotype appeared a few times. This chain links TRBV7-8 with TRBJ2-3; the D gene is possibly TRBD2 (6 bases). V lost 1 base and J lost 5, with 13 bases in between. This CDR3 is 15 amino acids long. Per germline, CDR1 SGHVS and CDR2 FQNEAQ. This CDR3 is CASSLGAGSGDTQYF. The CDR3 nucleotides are TGTGCCAGCAGCTTAGGGGCGGGATCGGGAGATACGCAGTATTTT.

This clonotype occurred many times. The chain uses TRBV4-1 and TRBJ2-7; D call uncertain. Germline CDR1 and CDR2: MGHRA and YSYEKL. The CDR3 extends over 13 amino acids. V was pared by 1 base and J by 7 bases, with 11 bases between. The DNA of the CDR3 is TGCGCCAGCAGCCAAGGCTCTAGTCGGGAGCAGTACTTC. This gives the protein CASSQGSSREQYF.

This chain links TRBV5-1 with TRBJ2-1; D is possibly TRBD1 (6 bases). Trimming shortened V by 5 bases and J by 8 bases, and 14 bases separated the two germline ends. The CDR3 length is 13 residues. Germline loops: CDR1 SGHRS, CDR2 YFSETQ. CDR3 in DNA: TGCGCCAGCAGGGTATTAGGGGGTGATGAGCAGTTCTTC. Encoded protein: CASRVLGGDEQFF.

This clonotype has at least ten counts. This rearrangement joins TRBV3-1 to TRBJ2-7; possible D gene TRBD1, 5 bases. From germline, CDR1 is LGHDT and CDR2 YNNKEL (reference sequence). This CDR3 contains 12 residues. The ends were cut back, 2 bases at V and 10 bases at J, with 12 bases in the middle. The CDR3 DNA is TGTGCCAGCAGCCAAAGAGGAACAGGACAGTACTTC. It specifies CASSQRGTGQYF.

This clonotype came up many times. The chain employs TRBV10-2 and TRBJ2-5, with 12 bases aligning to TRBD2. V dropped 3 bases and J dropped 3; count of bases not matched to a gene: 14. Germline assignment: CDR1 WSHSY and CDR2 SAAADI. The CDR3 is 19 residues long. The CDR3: CASSEGLAGGKGKKETQYF. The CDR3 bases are TGCGCCAGCAGTGAAGGGCTAGCGGGAGGGAAGGGTAAAAAAGAGACCCAGTACTTC.

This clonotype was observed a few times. The CDR3 bases are TGTGCCACAGGACAGGGGCTGGAAGCTTTCTTT. This gives the protein CATGQGLEAFF. J is TRBJ1-1 and V is TRBV12-3 or TRBV12-4, with TRBD1 identical over 9 bases. Germline trimming cut 10 bases from V and 8 bases from J; bases unmatched to any gene: 5. This CDR3 region has 11 residues.

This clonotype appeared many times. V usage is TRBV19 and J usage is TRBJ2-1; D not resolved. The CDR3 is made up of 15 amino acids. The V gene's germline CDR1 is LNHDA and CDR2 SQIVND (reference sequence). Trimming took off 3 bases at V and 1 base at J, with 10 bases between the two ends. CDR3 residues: CASSMSRISYNEQFF. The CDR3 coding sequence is TGTGCCAGTAGTATGAGTCGCATATCCTACAATGAGCAGTTCTTC.

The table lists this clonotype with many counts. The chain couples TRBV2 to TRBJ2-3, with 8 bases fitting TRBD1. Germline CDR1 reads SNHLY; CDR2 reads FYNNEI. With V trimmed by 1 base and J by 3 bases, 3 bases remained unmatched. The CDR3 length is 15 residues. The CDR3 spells CASSEDRGYTDTQYF. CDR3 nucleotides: TGTGCCAGCAGTGAAGACAGGGGGTATACAGATACGCAGTATTTT.

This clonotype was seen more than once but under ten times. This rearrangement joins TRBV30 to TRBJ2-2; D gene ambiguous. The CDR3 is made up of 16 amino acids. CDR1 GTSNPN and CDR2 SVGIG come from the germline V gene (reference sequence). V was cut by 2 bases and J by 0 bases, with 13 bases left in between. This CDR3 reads CAWSSKRAPNTGELFF. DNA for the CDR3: TGTGCCTGGAGTAGTAAGAGAGCCCCGAACACCGGGGAGCTGTTTTTT.

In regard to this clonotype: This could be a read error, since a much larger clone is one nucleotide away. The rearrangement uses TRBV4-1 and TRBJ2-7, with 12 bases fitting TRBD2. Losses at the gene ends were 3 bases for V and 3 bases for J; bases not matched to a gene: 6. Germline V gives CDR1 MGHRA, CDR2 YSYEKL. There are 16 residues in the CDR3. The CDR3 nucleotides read TGCGCCAGCAGCCACACCCTAGCGGGAGGGAACTACGAGCAGTACTTC. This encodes CASSHTLAGGNYEQYF.

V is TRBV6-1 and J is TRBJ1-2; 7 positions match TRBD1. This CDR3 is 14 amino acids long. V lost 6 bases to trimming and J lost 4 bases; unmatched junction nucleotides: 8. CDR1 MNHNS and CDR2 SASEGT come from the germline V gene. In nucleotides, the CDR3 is TGTGCCAGCAGCGGGTCGGGACAGAGCTATGGCTACACCTTC. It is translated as CASSGSGQSYGYTF.